One and the same sample provided the 25 T cell receptor beta chains below, sequenced in a study of blood T cell repertoires in COVID-19. Profiled with immunoSEQ multiplex PCR; TCRdb holds only in-frame clones, not every one. The sample carries nearly 300,000 clones, approximately 84% recorded once. Material: peripheral blood. These receptors all stem from a human donor with COVID-19, enrolled during active disease. The donor label of this sample is uncertain.

V and J are TRBV6-1 and TRBJ2-7; tentative D call: TRBD1 (7 bases). CDR3 size: 16 residues. Trimming stripped 1 base from V and 7 bases from J, with 20 bases between. Germline V gene sequence: CDR1 MNHNS, CDR2 SASEGT. CDR3 in amino acids: CASSEVRAGGKVEQYF. The CDR3 DNA is TGTGCCAGCAGTGAAGTGCGAGCAGGGGGGAAGGTAGAGCAGTACTTC.

V usage is TRBV28 and J usage is TRBJ1-6; D possibly corresponds to TRBD1 (6 bases). Per the germline V gene, CDR1 is MDHEN and CDR2 is SYDVKM. The length of the CDR3 is 14 residues. The V end lost 10 bases, the J end lost 7 bases, and 17 bases lay between the germline ends. The CDR3 coding sequence is TGTGCCACCGGGGGGGACATTGACAATTCACCCCTCCACTTT. Residues: CATGGDIDNSPLHF.

The V gene is TRBV30, the J gene TRBJ2-4; D is possibly TRBD1 (6 bases). V lost 0 bases and J 9 bases, leaving 21 bases between the germline ends. CDR1 GTSNPN and CDR2 SVGIG come from the germline V gene (reference sequence). The CDR3 runs to 16 residues. This CDR3 reads CAWSVQHPDSGSIQYF. CDR3 coding DNA: TGTGCCTGGAGTGTACAGCACCCGGACAGCGGTAGCATTCAGTACTTC.

In its sample, this clone was seen once. The CDR3 is CASSLGGGVGKLFF. CDR3 nucleotides: TGTGCCAGCAGCTTAGGAGGGGGGGTAGGGAAACTGTTTTTT. The chain uses TRBV7-2 and TRBJ1-4, with D tentatively TRBD1 (6 bases). CDR3 length: 14 amino acids. Germline assignment: CDR1 SGHTA and CDR2 FQGNSA. V was trimmed by 1 base and J by 11 bases, leaving 14 bases between them.

This chain uses TRBV6-6 with TRBJ1-1; D gene ambiguous. V was clipped by 7 bases and J by 5 bases, with 8 bases between them. Germline V gives CDR1 MNHNY, CDR2 SVGAGI (reference sequence). The CDR3 is made up of 11 amino acids. Written as DNA, the CDR3 is TGTGCCAGCACCCACGGGACTGAAGCTTTCTTT. Amino acids: CASTHGTEAFF.

This sequence joins TRBV2 and TRBJ2-2; 10 bases are shared with TRBD2. This CDR3 has 16 residues. V shed 6 bases and J 2 bases; nucleotides not matched to a gene: 6. Looked up from germline, CDR1 is SNHLY and CDR2 is FYNNEI. CDR3 nucleotide sequence: TGTGCCAGCAGGGATTCTAGCGGGGGTAACACCGGGGAGCTGTTTTTT. Its translation: CASRDSSGGNTGELFF.

The chain recombines TRBV28 with TRBJ1-2; 7 positions match TRBD1. V lost 2 bases to trimming and J lost 4 bases; unmatched junction nucleotides: 1. Germline V lookup: CDR1 MDHEN, CDR2 SYDVKM. This CDR3 is 13 amino acids long. The CDR3 DNA sequence: TGTGCCAGCAGTTTACCAGGGGGCTATGGCTACACCTTC. This sequence encodes CASSLPGGYGYTF.

J is TRBJ2-1 and V is TRBV5-4, with 7 positions matching TRBD1. V trimming: 1 base; J trimming: 2 bases; junction bases outside the gene matches: 3. The germline V gene encodes CDR1 SGHNT and CDR2 YYREEE (reference sequence). The CDR3 is 15 amino acids. In DNA form, the CDR3 reads TGTGCCAGCAGCTTGCCCAGGGGGACCTACAATGAGCAGTTCTTC. Protein product: CASSLPRGTYNEQFF.

This clone was counted between two and nine times. The chain recombines TRBV30 with TRBJ1-6; D not certain. The CDR3 totals 13 residues. The germline gives CDR1 GTSNPN, CDR2 SVGIG (reference sequence). The ends were cut back, 2 bases at V and 7 bases at J, with 9 bases in the middle. As DNA, the CDR3 is TGTGCCTGGAGTTTGGAGATGAATTCACCCCTCCACTTT. It yields the protein CAWSLEMNSPLHF.

The J gene is TRBJ1-5, the V gene TRBV2; 9 bases are shared with TRBD1. Unmatched junction bases numbered 6, after V lost 6 bases and J lost 3 bases. Per germline, CDR1 SNHLY and CDR2 FYNNEI. CDR3 length equals 15 residues. The CDR3 DNA reads as TGTGCCAGCAGCAGGACAGGGGCGCACAATCAGCCCCAGCATTTT. Its translation is CASSRTGAHNQPQHF.

The chain links TRBV7-2 to TRBJ2-3, with TRBD2 matching over 7 bases. CDR1 SGHTA and CDR2 FQGNSA come from the germline V gene. The CDR3 is 16 amino acids. J was trimmed by 5 bases and V by 2 bases; bases with no gene match: 10. The CDR3 spells CASSLYRGSGGDTQYF. CDR3 in DNA: TGTGCCAGCAGCTTATATCGCGGGAGTGGAGGAGATACGCAGTATTTT.

V gene TRBV30 combines with J gene TRBJ1-4, with D possibly TRBD1 on 5 matching bases. The CDR3 consists of 12 residues. The germline gives CDR1 GTSNPN, CDR2 SVGIG (reference sequence). Trimming took off 2 bases at V and 11 bases at J, with 12 bases between the two ends. The CDR3 DNA reads TGTGCCTGGAGTAAATACAGGTCGAAACTGTTTTTT. It is translated as CAWSKYRSKLFF. The whole variable domain, remainder taken from reference TRBV30 and TRBJ1-4, is SQTIHQWPATLVQPVGSPLSLECTVEGTSNPNLYWYRQAAGRGLQLLFYSVGIGQISSEVPQNLSASRPQDRQFILSSKKLLLSDSGFYLCAWSKYRSKLFFGSGTQLSVL.

J is TRBJ1-1 and V is TRBV11-1; TRBD1 aligns across 7 bases. Trimming removed 5 bases from V and 1 base from J; junction bases left unmatched: 4. The CDR3 extends over 14 amino acids. Germline V gene sequence: CDR1 SGHAT, CDR2 FQDESV (reference sequence). As DNA, the CDR3 is TGTGCCAGCAGCCCCCAGGGGGAGAACACTGAAGCTTTCTTT. Its protein product is CASSPQGENTEAFF.

The chain employs TRBV20-1 and TRBJ2-7, with D perhaps TRBD2 (6 bases). V was shortened by 3 bases and J by 0 bases, with 15 bases between the two germline ends. The length of the CDR3 is 15 residues. Germline V CDR1 and CDR2: DFQATT, SNEGSKA (reference sequence). CDR3 nucleotide sequence: TGCAGTGCTAGTGGCCTAGCGATGAGCTCCTACGAGCAGTACTTC. This translates into CSASGLAMSSYEQYF.

V gene TRBV5-6 combines with J gene TRBJ2-7, with D unresolved. Germline values: CDR1 SGHDT, CDR2 YYEEEE. V lost 0 bases to trimming and J lost 0 bases, with 7 bases between them. This CDR3 contains 14 residues. CDR3 bases: TGTGCCAGCAGCTTGGGCGTCGGCTCCTACGAGCAGTACTTC. This sequence encodes CASSLGVGSYEQYF.

The V call is TRBV19, the J call TRBJ2-5, with D uncertain. The V end lost 3 bases, the J end lost 3 bases, and 11 bases lay between the germline ends. The CDR3 runs 14 residues. CDR1 and CDR2 (germline): LNHDA, SQIVND (reference sequence). The CDR3 coding sequence is TGTGCCAGTAGTATTATGTCGAGTGAAGAGACCCAGTACTTC. Residues: CASSIMSSEETQYF.

Comment on this clone: Within the sample, other DNA sequences also encode this same CDR3. This chain links TRBV5-8 with TRBJ1-6; 7 nucleotides agree with TRBD1. The CDR3 is made up of 15 amino acids. From germline, CDR1 is SGHTS and CDR2 YDEGEE. V gave up 0 bases and J gave up 6 bases; unmatched junction bases: 3. CDR3: CASSLGQGGNSPLHF. CDR3 nucleotide sequence: TGTGCCAGCAGCTTGGGTCAGGGGGGTAATTCACCCCTCCACTTT.

The chain joins TRBV4-2 to TRBJ2-3; TRBD2 matches 7 bases. The J segment lost 6 bases and the V segment lost 0 bases, leaving 9 bases of the junction unmatched. Germline V gene sequence: CDR1 LGHNA, CDR2 YNFKEQ. There are 16 residues in the CDR3. In nucleotides, the CDR3 is TGTGCCAGCAGCCAAGATTTCGGCGGGAGATCCGATACGCAGTATTTT. Its translation is CASSQDFGGRSDTQYF.

This clone showed up just once. The chain uses TRBV5-1 and TRBJ1-5; 10 positions agree with TRBD1. The CDR3 covers 20 residues. The V and J ends lost 0 bases and 0 bases, in that order; junction bases with no gene match: 12. Germline-derived CDR1 and CDR2 are SGHRS and YFSETQ. The CDR3 loop reads CASSLGPGQGGDSSNQPQHF. The CDR3 DNA sequence: TGCGCCAGCAGCTTGGGTCCCGGACAGGGGGGAGACAGTAGCAATCAGCCCCAGCATTTT. Full variable domain (remainder filled in from reference TRBV5-1 and TRBJ1-5): KAGVTQTPRYLIKTRGQQVTLSCSPISGHRSVSWYQQTPGQGLQFLFEYFSETQRNKGNFPGRFSGRQFSNSRSEMNVSTLELGDSALYLCASSLGPGQGGDSSNQPQHFGDGTRLSIL.

The gene calls are TRBV6-5 and TRBJ2-7; 8 bases match TRBD1. V lost 6 bases to trimming and J lost 3 bases; unmatched junction nucleotides: 7. From germline, CDR1 is MNHEY and CDR2 SVGAGI. The CDR3 spans 14 residues. CDR3 residues: CASSGTGNIYEQYF. The CDR3 coding sequence is TGTGCCAGCAGCGGGACAGGAAACATCTACGAGCAGTACTTC.

The table lists this clone with a count of one. This chain uses TRBV18 with TRBJ1-1; perhaps TRBD1 as D (5 bases). The CDR3 runs to 15 residues. V gave up 1 base and J gave up 4 bases, with 13 bases separating them. From germline, CDR1 is KGHSH and CDR2 LQKENI. The CDR3 sequence: CASSPLPGRITEAFF. CDR3 nucleotide sequence: TGTGCCAGCTCACCACTTCCAGGGCGGATCACTGAAGCTTTCTTT.

The chain has TRBV27 and TRBJ2-1; a possible D gene is TRBD1 (6 bases). Between the trimmed V and J ends, which lost 7 bases and 9 bases, there was a span of 22 bases. Germline loops: CDR1 MNHEY, CDR2 SMNVEV (reference sequence). CDR3 length: 15 residues. CDR3 protein: CASTQGQGIVSEQFF. The DNA of the CDR3 is TGTGCCAGCACCCAGGGGCAGGGGATTGTGAGTGAGCAGTTCTTC.

The chain carries TRBV7-2 and TRBJ2-7, with 10 bases aligning to TRBD2. CDR1 and CDR2 from the germline V gene are SGHTA and FQGNSA. The CDR3 consists of 15 residues. V gave up 4 bases and J gave up 12 bases; unmatched junction bases: 15. The CDR3 nucleotides read TGTGCCAGCAGCTCCGGAGGAATAGCGGGAGGACTTTTGTACTTC. The encoded protein is CASSSGGIAGGLLYF.

This chain connects TRBV10-3 to TRBJ2-1; 10 bases match TRBD2. CDR1 and CDR2 from the germline V gene are ENHRY and SYGVKD. V was pared by 3 bases and J by 8 bases, with 13 bases of the junction left unmatched. The CDR3 length is 17 residues. The CDR3 sequence is CAISDGSVLAGVDEQFF. The CDR3 DNA is TGTGCCATCAGTGATGGCTCGGTCCTAGCGGGAGTTGATGAGCAGTTCTTC.

The rearrangement joins TRBV5-1 to TRBJ2-5; D gene unclear. V was shortened by 0 bases and J by 1 base, with 10 bases between the two germline ends. Germline loops: CDR1 SGHRS, CDR2 YFSETQ. This CDR3 has 15 residues. CDR3 protein: CASSLERQTQETQYF. CDR3 coding DNA: TGCGCCAGCAGCTTGGAGCGTCAGACCCAAGAGACCCAGTACTTC.